These 2 T cell receptor beta chains originate from one sample sequenced in a study of cytomegalovirus exposure and HLA in healthy donors. The PCR ran on 60 Vbeta and 13 Jbeta primers. Here immunoSEQ multiplex PCR was the method, and the copy in TCRdb shows in-frame clones only, minus some. The sample has roughly 120,000 clones; about 61% are singletons. The sample was PBMCs. The receptor source for this set is a man aged 18 to 29 in good health and CMV-seropositive.

The sample holds a few counts of this clone. This sequence joins TRBV19 and TRBJ2-2; TRBD2 matches at 12 bases. Germline loops: CDR1 LNHDA, CDR2 SQIVND (reference sequence). Trimming took 3 bases from V and 6 from J; bases not matched to a gene: 5. The length of the CDR3 is 16 residues. CDR3 DNA: TGTGCCAGTAGTATCCCTAGCGGGGGGGCGTCCGGGGAGCTGTTTTTT. Protein product: CASSIPSGGASGELFF.

Note on this clone: Other DNA variants within this sample encode the same CDR3. The chain uses TRBV5-1 and TRBJ2-3; D perhaps matches TRBD2 (6 bases). V was shortened by 4 bases and J by 0 bases, with 9 bases between the two germline ends. The CDR3 spans 14 residues. Germline V CDR1 and CDR2: SGHRS, YFSETQ. CDR3 DNA: TGCGCCAGCAGCCCCGGGACTAGCACAGATACGCAGTATTTT. This gives the protein CASSPGTSTDTQYF.